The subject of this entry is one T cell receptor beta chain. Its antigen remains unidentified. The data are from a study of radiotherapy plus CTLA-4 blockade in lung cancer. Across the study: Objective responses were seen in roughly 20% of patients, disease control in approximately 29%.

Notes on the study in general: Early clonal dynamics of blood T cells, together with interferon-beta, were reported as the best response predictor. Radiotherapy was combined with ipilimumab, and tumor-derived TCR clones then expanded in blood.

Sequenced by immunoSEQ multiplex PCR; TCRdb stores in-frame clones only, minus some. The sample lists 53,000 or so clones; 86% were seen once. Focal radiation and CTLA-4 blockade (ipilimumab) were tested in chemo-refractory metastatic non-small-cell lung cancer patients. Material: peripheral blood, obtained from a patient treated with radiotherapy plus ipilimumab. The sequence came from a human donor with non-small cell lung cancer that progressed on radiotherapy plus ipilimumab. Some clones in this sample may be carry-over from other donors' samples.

The CDR3 region has the DNA TGTGCCAGCAGCACCCGGACTAGCGGGGGGGTC. Protein: CASSTRTSGGV. The chain joins TRBV5-8 to TRBJ2-7; 14 bases agree with TRBD2. The CDR3 loop spans 11 amino acids. From germline, CDR1 is SGHTS and CDR2 YDEGEE.